The present T cell receptor (beta chain) was sequenced within a study of monozygotic twins with inflammatory bowel disease (dated by TCRdb to about 2019). Regarding the study in general: The complete study included approximately 28 monozygotic twin pairs: 19 IBD-discordant Danish pairs and nine German pairs, of which four were IBD-concordant and five were IBD-discordant. Disease-associated traits were sought mainly through comparisons between IBD patients and their genetically identical healthy co-twins within discordant pairs. Each individual had, on average, about 151 000 unique TCRalpha sequences and 181 000 unique TCRbeta sequences available for analysis.

The library was prepared using 5' RACE. For each TCR library, about 4,000 ng of total RNA was used. For each sample, cDNA was synthesized in eight separate reactions using SMARTScribe reverse transcriptase. During cDNA synthesis, template switching introduced unique molecular identifiers that contained a 6-nucleotide sample barcode. TCRalpha and TCRbeta cDNA was amplified by two nested PCRs of about 15 and 9 cycles, with bead purification after each PCR. Before amplification, the cDNA was both treated with uracil DNA-glycosylase and purified with the QIAquick PCR purification kit. The second PCR added Illumina TruSeq-compatible adapters along with sample-specific barcodes. Library quality and concentration were assessed using TapeStation and Qubit, and about 5.2 ng of each library was pooled. Sequencing of pooled libraries was carried out on an Illumina HiSeq2500 single-index Rapid Run using 2 x 100 bp reads and custom sequencing primers. The study's processing was this. UMI-based consensus assembly with MiGEC version 1.2.6 was used to correct PCR and sequencing errors. MiXCR version 2.1.1 was used to carry out V(D)J alignment, clonotype assembly and CDR3 extraction. Gene usage, clonotype sharing and MAIT/NKT TCR abundance were normalised by analysing the top 1000, 10 000 and 20 000 clonotypes per sample. Diversity was computed as the inverse Simpson index with the vegan R package after downsampling to 27 000 UMIs. Paired Mann-Whitney U tests were applied to discordant twin pairs, with Benjamini-Hochberg correction for multiple testing. One entry per CDR3 protein sequence results from the TCRdb reprocessing of the reads, with DNA left out. TCRdb assigned the V and J calls; the authors' analysis was not used. The sample's own table lists some 150,000 distinct CDR3 sequences. The ten largest make up 2.4% of the sample.

From each donor, an approximately 2.7 ml peripheral blood sample was collected into PAXgene tubes and kept at -80 degrees C. Without any T cell sorting, total RNA was extracted from whole blood using the PAXgene blood miRNA kit on an automated QIAcube. Deep TCRalpha and TCRbeta repertoire profiling with unique molecular barcoding was performed on peripheral blood of monozygotic twin pairs concordant or discordant for inflammatory bowel disease. Smoking habits were recorded for all twin pairs, and each individual was classified as a current, former or never smoker. Results the study describes overall, beyond this receptor: Differing immunosuppressive treatments among patients may have added background noise and inter-individual variability to the repertoires. IBD patients shared fewer clonotypes with other individuals than healthy twins did, most markedly in patients showing signs of disease activity. IBD patients had lower TCRbeta repertoire diversity, measured by the inverse Simpson index, than their healthy co-twins. Repertoire similarity did not differ between concordant and discordant twins, possibly due to limited statistical power. The analysis was unable to tell different T cell subtypes apart. No single strong signal or clonotype linked to IBD turned up in the results, so the idea that one exists was not supported.

As concerns this clonotype: There is no known antigen for this receptor.

Taken from the germline V gene (reference sequence), the CDR1 and CDR2 loops are SGHKS and YYEKEE. The CDR3 measures 13 amino acids from cysteine to phenylalanine. The DNA is unrecorded. This clonotype was obtained from a human donor with ulcerative colitis or Crohn's disease, or a healthy co-twin of an affected twin (not recorded which). The sequence is built from TRBV5-5 and TRBJ2-3; TCRdb reports TRBD1, a call that lacks DNA to check it against. The sample was blood. CDR3 protein: CASIRTATDTQYF.